Each of the 14 T cell receptor beta chains below was sequenced from the same sample in a study of T cells in tuberculosis. Cells were sorted from thawed PBMC rested overnight and stained with GMM-loaded CD1B tetramer, viability dye and anti-CD3. CD1B tetramers were loaded with Rhodococcus equi-derived C32 glucose monomycolate. Only in-frame clones appear in the TCRdb table, and some are missing; sequencing was by immunoSEQ multiplex PCR. The sample has 80,000 to 90,000 clones; roughly 93% are singletons. Sequences were obtained from CD1b-GMM tetramer-negative cells sorted from PBMCs. The receptors originated from an adult woman with latent tuberculosis.

The chain is built from TRBV14 and TRBJ2-7, with 7 bases identical to TRBD2. V lost 1 base to trimming and J lost 6 bases; unmatched junction nucleotides: 9. The CDR3 runs to 15 residues. Per germline, CDR1 SGHDN and CDR2 FVKESK. CDR3: CASSQAGPRGVEQYF. CDR3 in DNA: TGTGCCAGCAGCCAAGCGGGGCCACGGGGGGTCGAGCAGTACTTC.

The chain joins TRBV19 to TRBJ1-1, with 7 nucleotides matching TRBD1. Germline CDR1 is LNHDA and CDR2 is SQIVND (reference sequence). The CDR3 is 13 residues long. The V and J ends lost 4 bases and 9 bases, in that order; junction bases with no gene match: 8. The CDR3 DNA sequence: TGTGCCAGTAGTACCAGACAGGGAAGTCAAGCTTTCTTT. It is translated as CASSTRQGSQAFF.

In this sample, this clone turned up once. This chain uses TRBV4-3 with TRBJ2-2; 7 nucleotides agree with TRBD2. Trimming at V came to 0 bases and at J to 4 bases, leaving 5 bases not matched to a gene. Germline loops: CDR1 LGHNA, CDR2 YSLEER. CDR3 length equals 16 residues. CDR3 nucleotides: TGCGCCAGCAGCCAAGATTTGGCTAGCGGCACCGGGGAGCTGTTTTTT. Amino acids: CASSQDLASGTGELFF.

The chain employs TRBV7-2 and TRBJ2-3; tentatively, D is TRBD2 (5 bases). Germline CDR1 and CDR2: SGHTA and FQGNSA. The CDR3 covers 16 residues. The V and J ends lost 1 base and 4 bases respectively, with 15 bases between them. This CDR3 reads CASSLVALTTSDTQYF. In DNA form, the CDR3 reads TGTGCCAGCAGCTTAGTAGCGCTCACGACATCAGATACGCAGTATTTT.

The V and J genes are TRBV7-2 and TRBJ1-1; D is uncertain. CDR1 and CDR2 from the germline V gene are SGHTA and FQGNSA. The CDR3 extends over 13 amino acids. Trimming removed 5 bases from V and 5 bases from J, with 12 bases in between. The CDR3 region has the DNA TGTGCCAGCAGCCCCGGGTCGTGGACTGAAGCTTTCTTT. Translation: CASSPGSWTEAFF.

This clone was recorded only once. The chain carries TRBV29-1 and TRBJ2-5; D perhaps matches TRBD1 (5 bases). Germline CDR1 is SQVTM and CDR2 is ANQGSEA. CDR3 length equals 12 residues. Trimming pared 3 bases from V and 4 bases from J, leaving 9 bases between. DNA for the CDR3: TGCAGCGTTGATGGGGCTGCAGAGACCCAGTACTTC. Amino acid sequence: CSVDGAAETQYF. Based on the CDR3 plus reference TRBV29-1 and TRBJ2-5, the full variable domain is SAVISQKPSRDICQRGTSLTIQCQVDSQVTMMFWYRQQPGQSLTLIATANQGSEATYESGFVIDKFPISRPNLTFSTLTVSNMSPEDSSIYLCSVDGAAETQYFGPGTRLLVL.

This chain uses TRBV6-1 with TRBJ1-6; the D is unclear. The length of the CDR3 is 13 residues. The germline V gene has CDR1 MNHNS and CDR2 SASEGT. Trimming took 6 bases from V and 3 from J, leaving 6 bases between them. The CDR3 DNA sequence: TGTGCCAGCAGGGAGCTCTATAATTCACCCCTCCACTTT. This sequence encodes CASRELYNSPLHF.

This clone was counted a single time. The V call is TRBV11-3, the J call TRBJ1-3; D might be TRBD1 (5 bases). The CDR3 has 15 amino acids. The germline V gene encodes CDR1 SGHNT and CDR2 YENEEA. The V and J ends lost 0 bases and 4 bases respectively, with 10 bases between them. The CDR3 loop reads CASSLDGTGGNTIYF. The CDR3 DNA reads TGTGCCAGCAGCTTAGATGGAACAGGCGGAAACACCATATATTTT.

This rearrangement joins TRBV7-8 to TRBJ1-6; the D is unclear. CDR1 and CDR2 from the germline V gene are SGHVS and FQNEAQ. The CDR3 sequence is 15 residues long. V was cut by 1 base and J by 7 bases, with 11 bases left in between. The CDR3 loop reads CASSLDGVPNSPLHF. DNA of the CDR3: TGTGCCAGCAGCTTAGACGGGGTCCCGAATTCACCCCTCCACTTT.

The V and J genes are TRBV6-5 and TRBJ1-4; TRBD1 agrees at 7 bases. Trimming cost V 6 bases and J 0 bases; bases outside gene matches: 4. The CDR3 is 15 amino acids. Per germline, CDR1 MNHEY and CDR2 SVGAGI. The CDR3 DNA reads as TGTGCCAGCAGCCGTACAGGGGCAACTAATGAAAAACTGTTTTTT. Residues: CASSRTGATNEKLFF.

The V and J genes are TRBV25-1 and TRBJ2-1; 10 bases fit TRBD1. J was trimmed by 6 bases and V by 5 bases; bases with no gene match: 7. This CDR3 comprises 15 residues. Looked up from germline, CDR1 is MGHDK and CDR2 is SYGVNS. DNA of the CDR3: TGTGCCAGCAGTAGCTCGGGACAGGGGTTCAATGAGCAGTTCTTC. Protein product: CASSSSGQGFNEQFF.

Points on this clone: The germline gene is not matched at one end of the junction; a read error may be the cause. This chain joins TRBV7-7 and TRBJ2-7, with 13 bases lining up with TRBD2. The CDR3 is made up of 15 amino acids. The germline gives CDR1 SSHAT, CDR2 FNYEAQ (reference sequence). The CDR3 is CASSSGLAGVYEQYF. The CDR3 coding sequence is TGTGCTAGCAGCAGCGGACTAGCGGGGGTATACGAGCAGTACTTC.

The V gene is TRBV28, the J gene TRBJ2-1; 7 bases align to TRBD2. The CDR3 spans 13 residues. The germline CDR1 and CDR2 sequences are MDHEN and SYDVKM. V lost 5 bases and J lost 7; bases outside the gene matches: 5. The CDR3 sequence is CASSTGLVNEQFF. The CDR3 nucleotides read TGTGCCAGCAGTACTGGACTAGTGAATGAGCAGTTCTTC.

The V call is TRBV5-5, the J call TRBJ1-1; a possible D gene is TRBD1 (5 bases). From germline, CDR1 is SGHKS and CDR2 YYEKEE (reference sequence). V lost 4 bases and J lost 0, with 10 bases in between. The length of the CDR3 is 14 residues. The CDR3 is CASSRDSLNTEAFF. Written as DNA, the CDR3 is TGTGCCAGCAGCCGCGACAGCCTGAACACTGAAGCTTTCTTT.